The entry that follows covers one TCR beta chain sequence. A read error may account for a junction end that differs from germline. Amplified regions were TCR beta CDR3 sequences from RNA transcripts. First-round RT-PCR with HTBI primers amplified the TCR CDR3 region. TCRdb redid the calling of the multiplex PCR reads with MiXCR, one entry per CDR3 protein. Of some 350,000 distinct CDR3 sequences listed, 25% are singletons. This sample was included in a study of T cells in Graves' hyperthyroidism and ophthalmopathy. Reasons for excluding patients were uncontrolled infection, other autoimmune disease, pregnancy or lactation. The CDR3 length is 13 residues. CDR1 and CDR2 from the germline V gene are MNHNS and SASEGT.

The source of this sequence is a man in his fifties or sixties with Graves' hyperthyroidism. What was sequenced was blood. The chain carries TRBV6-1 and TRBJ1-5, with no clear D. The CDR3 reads CVSIGRINQPQHF. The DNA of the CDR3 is TGTGTCAGCATTGGAAGGATCAATCAGCCCCAGCATTTT.